This T cell receptor beta chain was found in a study of blood T cell repertoires in COVID-19. Study summary: Samples representing acute and convalescent COVID-19 were sourced from the United States, Italy and Spain. The analysed material was cDNA or gDNA that came from T cells, B-cell-depleted T cells, or PBMCs.

The ends lost 0 bases at V and 2 bases at J; junction bases unmatched: 3. This CDR3 comprises 15 residues. Germline V lookup: CDR1 SGDLS, CDR2 YYNGEE. As handled by the study authors: Amplification with reference gene primers provided the estimates of nucleated cell counts. Assay used: immunoSEQ multiplex PCR; TCRdb lists only in-frame clones, some missing. That table furnishes V, J and clone size, whereas the DNA furnished D and trimming. Among around 130,000 clones listed, under 90% were seen once. This receptor was identified in a woman in her seventies with acute or convalescent COVID-19. The sequencing input was peripheral blood. The rearrangement links TRBV9 to TRBJ2-3; 7 bases align to TRBD2. In DNA, the CDR3 is TGTGCCAGCAGCGTAGGGGACTATACCACAGATACGCAGTATTTT. Protein: CASSVGDYTTDTQYF. The entire variable domain, with the rest obtained from reference TRBV9 and TRBJ2-3, is as follows: DSGVTQTPKHLITATGQRVTLRCSPRSGDLSVYWYQQSLDQGLQFLIQYYNGEERAKGNILERFSAQQFPDLHSELNLSSLELGDSALYFCASSVGDYTTDTQYFGPGTRLTVL.